Below, 20 T cell receptor beta chains from the same sample are listed, as sequenced in a study of blood T cell repertoires in COVID-19. Here immunoSEQ multiplex PCR was the method, and the copy in TCRdb shows in-frame clones only, minus some. The data show 200,000 to 250,000 clones, 81% seen once. The sample was PBMCs or T cells enriched from blood (not recorded which). The receptor set was obtained from a woman aged 45-59 years with acute COVID-19.

This chain connects TRBV24-1 to TRBJ2-3, with no clear D. The germline CDR1 and CDR2 sequences are KGHDR and SFDVKD. CDR3 length equals 12 residues. The germline V and J ends were trimmed by 2 bases and 7 bases, with 6 bases remaining between them. CDR3 loop: CATSDSGYTQYF. The CDR3 DNA reads TGTGCCACCAGTGATTCGGGTTATACGCAGTATTTT.

The gene calls are TRBV2 and TRBJ2-6; D is unresolved. Trimming pared 3 bases from V and 2 bases from J, leaving 8 bases between. Germline loops: CDR1 SNHLY, CDR2 FYNNEI. The CDR3 loop spans 15 amino acids. CDR3 coding DNA: TGTGCCAGCAGTGATGTCGTAGCTGGGGCCAACGTCCTGACTTTC. Its translation: CASSDVVAGANVLTF. Looking up the rest from reference TRBV2 and TRBJ2-6 gives the full variable domain: EPEVTQTPSHQVTQMGQEVILRCVPISNHLYFYWYRQILGQKVEFLVSFYNNEISEKSEIFDDQFSVERPDGSNFTLKIRSTKLEDSAMYFCASSDVVAGANVLTFGAGSRLTVL.

The V and J genes are TRBV6-5 and TRBJ2-1, with TRBD2 matching over 10 bases. Germline trimming cut 2 bases from V and 8 bases from J; bases unmatched to any gene: 9. There are 16 residues in the CDR3. CDR1 and CDR2 (germline): MNHEY, SVGAGI. The CDR3: CASSYTLAGVGYEQFF. The CDR3 DNA is TGTGCCAGCAGTTACACTCTAGCGGGGGTGGGGTATGAGCAGTTCTTC.

The chain employs TRBV6-5 and TRBJ1-1, with 7 bases fitting TRBD1. Germline CDR1 and CDR2: MNHEY and SVGAGI. The ends lost 6 bases at V and 7 bases at J; junction bases unmatched: 5. The CDR3 runs to 12 residues. In nucleotides, the CDR3 is TGTGCCAGCAGCAGACACAGGGGTGAAGCTTTCTTT. It specifies CASSRHRGEAFF.

The chain carries TRBV14 and TRBJ1-1; 8 bases are a match to TRBD1. The V gene's germline CDR1 is SGHDN and CDR2 FVKESK. CDR3 length: 15 residues. V dropped 4 bases and J dropped 7; count of bases not matched to a gene: 11. The CDR3 bases are TGTGCCAGCAGCCTAACGACAGGGGTGTATTTTGAAGCTTTCTTT. It codes for CASSLTTGVYFEAFF.

The CDR3 is CASSVYGSQGALKYEQYF. In DNA form, the CDR3 reads TGTGCCAGCAGCGTATACGGGTCGCAGGGCGCCCTTAAGTACGAGCAGTACTTC. The chain has TRBV13 and TRBJ2-7; D possibly corresponds to TRBD1 (5 bases). Germline V CDR1 and CDR2: PRHDT, FYEKMQ (reference sequence). V lost 5 bases, J lost 4 bases, and 27 bases lay in between. This CDR3 has 18 residues.

The V gene is TRBV5-1, the J gene TRBJ2-7; D call uncertain. Looked up from germline, CDR1 is SGHRS and CDR2 is YFSETQ. V lost 4 bases to trimming and J lost 6 bases, with 8 bases between them. The CDR3 consists of 11 residues. CDR3 nucleotides: TGCGCCAGCAGCCACGGCGGCGAGCAGTACTTC. Its protein product is CASSHGGEQYF.

The rearrangement links TRBV28 to TRBJ2-7; TRBD2 matches 11 bases. This CDR3 is 14 amino acids long. Unmatched junction bases numbered 6, after V lost 2 bases and J lost 9 bases. Germline values: CDR1 MDHEN, CDR2 SYDVKM. The CDR3: CASSLTSGSLRQYF. CDR3 in DNA: TGTGCCAGCAGTTTAACTAGCGGGAGCCTACGGCAGTACTTC.

The chain uses TRBV3-1 (or the pseudogene TRBV3-2) and TRBJ2-7; D might be TRBD1 (5 bases). Germline V gene data show CDR1 as LGHDT and CDR2 as YNNKEL (reference sequence). The CDR3 sequence is 14 residues long. Trimming stripped 2 bases from V and 3 bases from J, with 11 bases between. The CDR3 DNA reads as TGTGCCAGCAGCCAATCAGGGCCCGGCTACGAGCAGTACTTC. This translates into CASSQSGPGYEQYF.

The CDR3 loop reads CASSRGTGVLSGNTIYF. The CDR3 DNA reads TGTGCCAGCAGCCGGGGGACAGGGGTATTGTCTGGAAACACCATATATTTT. The rearrangement uses TRBV14 and TRBJ1-3, with 10 bases fitting TRBD1. In germline, CDR1 is SGHDN, CDR2 FVKESK. Trimming took 4 bases from V and 1 from J; bases not matched to a gene: 7. The CDR3 has 17 amino acids.

This clone has ten or more counts. Other DNA sequences in this specimen translate into the identical CDR3. The rearrangement joins TRBV7-2 to TRBJ2-7, with 10 bases aligning to TRBD2. The germline V gene has CDR1 SGHTA and CDR2 FQGNSA. The CDR3 runs to 14 residues. V lost 1 base, J lost 4 bases, and 1 base stayed unmatched. CDR3 residues: CASSLERGGYEQYF. The CDR3 coding sequence is TGTGCCAGCAGCTTAGAGCGGGGGGGATACGAGCAGTACTTC.

The rearrangement joins TRBV9 to TRBJ2-3, with TRBD2 matching over 10 bases. Germline CDR1 reads SGDLS; CDR2 reads YYNGEE. Trimming removed 3 bases from V and 4 bases from J; junction bases left unmatched: 14. The CDR3 consists of 18 residues. The chain's CDR3 is CASSAGRLAGGFADTQYF. CDR3 in DNA: TGTGCCAGCAGCGCGGGACGGTTAGCGGGGGGTTTCGCAGATACGCAGTATTTT.

The chain is built from TRBV19 and TRBJ2-1, with 9 nucleotides matching TRBD2. This CDR3 region has 15 residues. The V and J ends lost 4 bases and 2 bases, in that order; junction bases with no gene match: 3. From germline, CDR1 is LNHDA and CDR2 SQIVND (reference sequence). The CDR3 DNA reads as TGTGCCAGTAGTAATGCGGGAGGGGCCTACAATGAGCAGTTCTTC. Residues: CASSNAGGAYNEQFF.

This chain links TRBV19 with TRBJ2-3; D uncertain. CDR3 length: 12 residues. Germline CDR1 reads LNHDA; CDR2 reads SQIVND (reference sequence). The germline V and J ends were trimmed by 6 bases and 2 bases, with 6 bases remaining between them. The CDR3 DNA reads TGTGCCAGTAGCCCCCACACAGATACGCAGTATTTT. Translating gives CASSPHTDTQYF.

The chain recombines TRBV18 with TRBJ1-1; 9 bases align to TRBD1. V shed 2 bases, J shed 6 bases, and the junction held 1 base outside the gene matches. The CDR3 is made up of 13 amino acids. Germline V gene data show CDR1 as KGHSH and CDR2 as LQKENI. The CDR3 DNA reads TGTGCCAGCTCACCAGGACAGGGGCCTGAAGCTTTCTTT. Translated, it gives CASSPGQGPEAFF.

Concerning this clone: The germline gene is not matched at one end of the junction; a read error may be the cause. The rearrangement joins TRBV7-7 to TRBJ2-3; 7 bases are a match to TRBD1. The CDR3 covers 15 residues. Germline V gene lookup returns CDR1 SSHAT and CDR2 FNYEAQ (reference sequence). The CDR3 reads CASSLGATGTDTQYF. CDR3 nucleotide sequence: TGTGCTAGCAGCTTAGGCGCGACAGGGACAGATACGCAGTATTTT.

This clone showed up just a few times. Written as DNA, the CDR3 is TGTGCCAGCAGCGTTTACCAGGGTCAGCCCCAGCATTTT. Translated, it gives CASSVYQGQPQHF. The chain is built from TRBV11-2 and TRBJ1-5; a possible D gene is TRBD1 (5 bases). V was trimmed by 5 bases and J by 6 bases, leaving 11 bases between them. This CDR3 spans 13 amino acids. Germline V CDR1 and CDR2: SGHAT, FQNNGV.

V gene TRBV6-2 or TRBV6-3 combines with J gene TRBJ1-4, with D possibly being TRBD1 (6 bases). This CDR3 is 15 amino acids long. Per germline, CDR1 MNHEY and CDR2 SVGEGT. Between the trimmed V and J ends, which lost 2 bases and 5 bases, there was a span of 12 bases. CDR3 loop: CASSYGGLANEKLFF. In DNA form, the CDR3 reads TGTGCCAGCAGTTACGGGGGCTTGGCGAATGAAAAACTGTTTTTT.

The V and J genes are TRBV27 and TRBJ2-5; TRBD2 matches 14 bases. CDR3 length: 18 residues. V lost 8 bases to trimming and J lost 5 bases; unmatched junction nucleotides: 16. The germline V gene has CDR1 MNHEY and CDR2 SMNVEV (reference sequence). The CDR3 sequence is CASGEGLGTSGGMETQYF. In DNA, the CDR3 is TGTGCCAGCGGTGAAGGACTTGGGACTAGCGGGGGAATGGAGACCCAGTACTTC.

This clone has just one count. This chain connects TRBV10-3 to TRBJ2-7; possibly TRBD1 for D (6 bases). Trimming stripped 0 bases from V and 6 bases from J, with 12 bases between. The CDR3 extends over 14 amino acids. Per germline, CDR1 ENHRY and CDR2 SYGVKD. Here the CDR3 DNA reads TGTGCCATCAGTGAGTCGACAGGATATCGCGAGCAGTACTTC. Translating it yields CAISESTGYREQYF.